This T cell receptor (beta chain) was captured in a study of T cell responses to AZD1222 COVID-19 vaccine. Study at large: Second-dose groups at about 4 or about 12 weeks were pooled. Study outcomes and limitations: Among spike-specific TCRs, nearly half reportedly target unmutated variant regions. Females outnumbered males among donors, who were mostly white British; clonal diversity was possibly underestimated. Spike-specific TCR breadth rose after two AZD1222 doses, and depth rose as well.

In germline, CDR1 is MNHEY, CDR2 SVGAGI. V was cut by 6 bases and J by 1 base, with 15 bases left in between. There are 15 residues in the CDR3. Details on this clone: Its antigen is unidentified.

Generated by immunoSEQ multiplex PCR, the TCRdb table keeps only in-frame clones and is missing some. The sample lists fewer than 120,000 clones; about 90% were seen once. This specimen consisted of peripheral blood, obtained on day 0 of AZD1222 vaccination. The TCR sequence derives from an adult in good health. V gene TRBV6-5 combines with J gene TRBJ1-1, with D perhaps TRBD1 (5 bases). The CDR3, as DNA: TGTGCCAGCAGCGAGCAGGGAATTAGGAACACTGAAGCTTTCTTT. This gives the protein CASSEQGIRNTEAFF.